The rows below give T cell receptor beta chains drawn from one sample of a study of blood T cell repertoires in COVID-19. Assay used: immunoSEQ multiplex PCR; TCRdb lists only in-frame clones, some missing. The sample lists 200,000 to 250,000 clones, around 87% occurring once. Sequenced material: peripheral blood. These receptors were taken from a woman aged 25 to 39 who had recovered from COVID-19. Both conserved end residues are part of each CDR3. Fields, in order: J gene, clone size, V gene, D gene, CDR3 DNA, CDR3 protein. The D gene is left open where the match is weak. Some rows mark clone size as missing; the rest say once, few, many or name a class of expanded clone.

TRBJ2-7 - TRBV7-2 - TGTGCCAGCAGTTACGCCGGGGGGCCGGGTTACGAGCAGTACTTC CASSYAGGPGYEQYF
TRBJ1-3 - TRBV30 - TGTGCCTGGAGTGTCAGTCGAACTGGAAACACCATATATTTT CAWSVSRTGNTIYF
TRBJ2-3 once TRBV4-2 - TGTGCCAGCAGCCAAACGAGGGTCCGCACAGATACGCAGTATTTT CASSQTRVRTDTQYF
TRBJ1-2 few TRBV14 - TGTGCCAGCAGCCAGAGAGACAGTGCCTATGGCTACACCTTC CASSQRDSAYGYTF
TRBJ2-1 few TRBV30 - TGTGCCTGGACGCGGAGCAGCAGTGAGCAGTTCTTC CAWTRSSSEQFF
TRBJ2-5 - TRBV4-1 - TGCGCCAGCAGCCAAATAACCCTAGGGGGGGTGAAGGAGACCCAGTACTTC CASSQITLGGVKETQYF
TRBJ1-5 once TRBV2 - TGTGCCAGCAGTCCGTTACCGGGAGCGTATCAGCCCCAGCATTTT CASSPLPGAYQPQHF
TRBJ2-4 - TRBV12-5 - TGTGCTAGTGGTTTGGCCGGGACCCGCACCGTGGGAGGAATTCAGTACTTC CASGLAGTRTVGGIQYF
TRBJ2-7 - TRBV9 - TGTGCCAGCAGCGTAAACGGGGGCTCCTACGAGCAGTACTTC CASSVNGGSYEQYF
TRBJ2-7 - TRBV20-1 - TGCAGTGCTAGTTACTCTCACTACGAGCAGTACTTC CSASYSHYEQYF
TRBJ2-2 - TRBV7-6 TRBD2 TGTGCCAGCAGCTTAGAAAGCGGGGTGACCGGGGAGCTGTTTTTT CASSLESGVTGELFF
TRBJ2-7 - TRBV29-1 - TGCAGCGTTGAAGGAGATAGTTACGAGCAGTACTTC CSVEGDSYEQYF
TRBJ1-1 - TRBV10-3 - TGTGCCATCAGTGTATCCCCAGGGGATGGGGCTCCGAACACTGAAGCTTTCTTT CAISVSPGDGAPNTEAFF
TRBJ2-5 few TRBV5-4 - TGTGCCAGCAGGGCGCGGGGAGGTGAGACCCAGTACTTC CASRARGGETQYF
TRBJ2-7 - TRBV6-2/TRBV6-3 TRBD2 TGTGCCAGCAGCCCCCGTGGGGCGGGGGGCAGCTACGAGCAGTACTTC CASSPRGAGGSYEQYF
TRBJ1-6 - TRBV4-1 TRBD1 TGCGCCAGCAGCCAAGATACGGACAGGGGAGTACCCCTCCACTTT CASSQDTDRGVPLHF
TRBJ2-3 - TRBV24-1 TRBD2 TGTGCCACCAGTGTCCGACTAGCGGGGGGGCCGTCAGATACGCAGTATTTT CATSVRLAGGPSDTQYF
TRBJ1-4 - TRBV5-6 - TGTGCCAGCAGCTTGGGGCCGGGACAAAATAATGAAAAACTGTTTTTT CASSLGPGQNNEKLFF
TRBJ2-5 - TRBV7-9 TRBD2 TGTGCCAGCAGCCCAGATCTAGCGGGGGCCCTCCCAGAGACCCAGTACTTC CASSPDLAGALPETQYF
TRBJ2-3 - TRBV7-6 - TGTGCCAGCAGCTTAACGAGCGGGCACACAGATACGCAGTATTTT CASSLTSGHTDTQYF
TRBJ2-5 - TRBV5-4 - TGTGCCAGCAGCTTGGCCACAGGGCCTGTTAGAGAGACCCAGTACTTC CASSLATGPVRETQYF
TRBJ2-7 - TRBV5-4 - TGTGCCAGCAGCTTGGCCAACTCCTACGAGCAGTACTTC CASSLANSYEQYF
TRBJ1-1 - TRBV6-5 - TGTGCCAGCACCGGGGAGGGTAGGGCGACCACTGAAGCTTTCTTT CASTGEGRATTEAFF
TRBJ2-5 - TRBV6-1 - TGTGCCAGCAGTGAATGGGGGGAAGTGACCCAGTACTTC CASSEWGEVTQYF
TRBJ2-7 - TRBV11-1 - TGTGCCAGCAGCTTAAGTGACACCTACGAGCAGTACTTC CASSLSDTYEQYF
TRBJ1-5 - TRBV6-2/TRBV6-3 TRBD1 TGTGCCAGCAGTCGACAGGGTTTTAGCAATCAGCCCCAGCATTTT CASSRQGFSNQPQHF
TRBJ2-6 - TRBV25-1 - TGTGCCAGCCGGTCGGAGGTGGGGAGAGGATCCAACGTCCTGACTTTC CASRSEVGRGSNVLTF
TRBJ2-7 - TRBV5-1 TRBD2 TGCGCCAGCAGCTTGGCCCCAGCGGGGGCCTACGAGCAGTACTTC CASSLAPAGAYEQYF
TRBJ2-6 - TRBV4-1 - TGCGCCAGCAGCCAAGAAGCGCTAGCTAGATCTGGGGCCAACGTCCTGACTTTC CASSQEALARSGANVLTF
TRBJ2-2 - TRBV6-5 TRBD1 TGTGCCAGCAGTCATCGACAGGGATTGGGCGGGGAGCTGTTTTTT CASSHRQGLGGELFF
TRBJ2-3 - TRBV19 - TGTGCCAGTAGTATTCCCCAGGGAACCACAGATACGCAGTATTTT CASSIPQGTTDTQYF
TRBJ2-1 once TRBV19 - TGTGCCAGTAACCCGAACAGGGTCGGCGCGGATGAGCAGTTCTTC CASNPNRVGADEQFF
TRBJ1-1 - TRBV3-1/TRBV3-2 - TGTGCCAGCAGCCGGGGGGGGAGCACTGAAGCTTTCTTT CASSRGGSTEAFF
TRBJ1-1 - TRBV19 - TGTGCCAGTAGTACCCCGGTCCGGACTGAAGCTTTCTTT CASSTPVRTEAFF
TRBJ1-2 - TRBV27 - TGTGCCAGCAGGGGCCAGGGGACTAACTATGGCTACACCTTC CASRGQGTNYGYTF
TRBJ2-7 - TRBV6-2/TRBV6-3 TRBD2 TGTGCCAGCAGTTGGACTAGCGGGGGGTCCGAGCAGTACTTC CASSWTSGGSEQYF
TRBJ2-2 - TRBV19 - TGTGCCAGTAGTACAGGGTGGGACACCGGGGAGCTGTTTTTT CASSTGWDTGELFF
TRBJ2-2 once TRBV5-1 - TGCGCCAGCAGCTCTGGAAAAACCGGGACTTGGACCGGGGAGCTGTTTTTT CASSSGKTGTWTGELFF
TRBJ1-2 - TRBV19 TRBD1 TGTGCCAGTAAACCGGACAGGGTTTGGGGCTACACCTTC CASKPDRVWGYTF
TRBJ1-2 - TRBV9 - TGTGCCAGCAGCGTAGGGGTAGGGGATGGCTACACCTTC CASSVGVGDGYTF
TRBJ2-1 - TRBV4-1 TRBD2 TGCGCCAGCAGCCAAGATGTAGGGGCGGGGGGGCACAATGAGCAGTTCTTC CASSQDVGAGGHNEQFF
TRBJ2-7 - TRBV7-9 - TGTGCCAGCAGCTTCCACGCTGGGGGGTTTAGCTCCTACGAGCAGTACTTC CASSFHAGGFSSYEQYF
TRBJ1-3 once TRBV30 - TGTGCCTGGAGTGCCACACAGGGCCCTGGAAACACCATATATTTT CAWSATQGPGNTIYF
TRBJ2-5 once TRBV4-2 TRBD2 TGTGCCAGCAGCCAAGAATGGGGCGGATGGGGTAGCGGGGGCCAAGAGACCCAGTACTTC CASSQEWGGWGSGGQETQYF
TRBJ2-2 - TRBV5-4 TRBD2 TGTGCCTATGAGGGGCTAGCGGGGGGAAACACCGGGGAGCTGTTTTTT CAYEGLAGGNTGELFF
TRBJ1-5 - TRBV19 - TGTGCCAGTAGTATAGGCGGACAGCTTATCAATCAGCCCCAGCATTTT CASSIGGQLINQPQHF
TRBJ1-3 once TRBV27 TRBD1 TGTGCCAGCAGGGGACAGGGATTGTCTGGAAACACCATATATTTT CASRGQGLSGNTIYF
TRBJ2-7 once TRBV7-9 - TGTGCCAGCAGCTTTCTATCCTTGGAGCAGTACTTC CASSFLSLEQYF
TRBJ1-2 - TRBV20-1 - TGCAGTGCTGAGAACTATGGCTACACCTTC CSAENYGYTF